A single sample gave rise to the 9 T cell receptor beta chains below, sequenced in a study of T-cell reconstitution after alpha-beta-depleted transplantation in children. Researchers prepared the TCRbeta library using unique molecular identifiers, the study reports. TCRdb reprocessed the PCR reads via MiXCR and lists one record per CDR3 protein. The table records approximately 490,000 distinct CDR3 sequences, about an eighth of them present only once. Sequenced here: PBMCs from the stem cell graft donor, sampled from the stem cell graft. These receptors were collected from a human donor who donated a stem cell graft to a child with combined immunodeficiency.

The rearrangement links TRBV5-1 to TRBJ2-2, with 8 bases matching TRBD1. CDR1 SGHRS and CDR2 YFSETQ come from the germline V gene. This CDR3 has 16 residues. V was clipped by 4 bases and J by 4 bases; unmatched bases: 9. The DNA for the CDR3 is TGCGCCAGCAGCCAACGGACAGGGATGGGCACCGGGGAGCTGTTTTTT. It yields the protein CASSQRTGMGTGELFF.

V and J are TRBV25-1 and TRBJ2-7; TRBD1 matches 9 bases. CDR3 length: 17 amino acids. After removal of 3 bases from V and 1 base from J, the junction contained 10 bases not matched to a gene. Looked up from germline, CDR1 is MGHDK and CDR2 is SYGVNS. CDR3 sequence (DNA): TGTGCCAGCAGTGAGCACGGGACAGGGAGGGGTTCCTACGAGCAGTACTTC. This codes for CASSEHGTGRGSYEQYF.

V usage is TRBV12-3 or TRBV12-4 and J usage is TRBJ2-1; 12 bases fit TRBD1. V lost 5 bases and J lost 12; bases outside the gene matches: 8. The CDR3 runs to 14 residues. This CDR3 reads CASSAPGQGAWQFF. The CDR3 DNA reads as TGTGCCAGCAGTGCCCCGGGACAGGGGGCATGGCAGTTCTTC.

This rearrangement joins TRBV6-2 or TRBV6-3 to TRBJ2-1, with TRBD2 matching 8 bases. The CDR3 runs to 16 residues. Germline trimming cut 6 bases from V and 6 bases from J; bases unmatched to any gene: 13. Germline V lookup: CDR1 MNHEY, CDR2 SVGEGT. The chain's CDR3 is CASRRAGGSEANEQFF. The CDR3 region has the DNA TGTGCCAGCAGGCGGGCGGGAGGTAGCGAGGCCAATGAGCAGTTCTTC.

This clonotype turned up a few times. The chain recombines TRBV24-1 with TRBJ2-2; no clear D. Trimming removed 3 bases at V and 2 bases at J, with 12 bases between. The germline V gene encodes CDR1 KGHDR and CDR2 SFDVKD. The CDR3 spans 16 residues. The CDR3 loop is CATSDPRLLNTGELFF. The DNA of the CDR3 is TGTGCCACCAGTGATCCTAGACTCCTAAACACCGGGGAGCTGTTTTTT.

This clonotype was recorded a few times. The genes are TRBV4-3 and TRBJ2-2, with 8 positions matching TRBD2. The trim removed 0 bases at V and 0 bases at J, leaving 6 bases unmatched. Looked up from germline, CDR1 is LGHNA and CDR2 is YSLEER. The CDR3 extends over 18 amino acids. CDR3 amino acids: CASSQDAAGGPNTGELFF. CDR3 nucleotides: TGCGCCAGCAGCCAAGATGCGGCGGGGGGCCCGAACACCGGGGAGCTGTTTTTT.

This clonotype was seen a handful of times. The V call is TRBV12-3 or TRBV12-4, the J call TRBJ1-4; D call uncertain. This CDR3 has 14 residues. Trimming cost V 6 bases and J 0 bases, with 8 bases left between them. CDR3 nucleotides: TGTGCCAGCAGGTCGTGGGCAACTAATGAAAAACTGTTTTTT. It encodes CASRSWATNEKLFF.

This CDR3 reads CASSANTGTSGGGDEQFF. Here the CDR3 DNA reads TGTGCCAGCAGCGCCAACACCGGGACTAGCGGGGGGGGAGATGAGCAGTTCTTC. This chain uses TRBV9 with TRBJ2-1, with 16 bases fitting TRBD2. The length of the CDR3 is 18 residues. The germline gives CDR1 SGDLS, CDR2 YYNGEE. V lost 3 bases to trimming and J lost 8 bases; unmatched junction nucleotides: 11.

In this sample, this clonotype turned up many times. This chain connects TRBV20-1 to TRBJ2-1; 8 bases line up with TRBD2. CDR3 size: 18 residues. The germline V gene has CDR1 DFQATT and CDR2 SNEGSKA (reference sequence). V was clipped by 0 bases and J by 2 bases; unmatched bases: 12. CDR3 region: CSARDPWRTSGTYNEQFF. CDR3 nucleotides: TGCAGTGCTAGAGATCCGTGGAGAACTAGCGGAACCTACAATGAGCAGTTCTTC.